The subject of this entry is one TCR beta chain. These data are taken from a study of blood T cell repertoires in COVID-19. Turning to the study itself: Samples taken during acute and convalescent COVID-19 were collected in the United States, Italy and Spain.

The CDR3 covers 13 residues. With 2 bases clipped from V and 4 bases from J, the junction kept 1 base outside the gene matches. The germline gives CDR1 SGHKS, CDR2 YYEKEE (reference sequence). Generated by immunoSEQ multiplex PCR, the TCRdb table keeps only in-frame clones and is missing some. In the table there are a few hundred thousand clones, 80% to 90% of which are singletons. Sample: PBMCs or T cells enriched from blood (not recorded which). This receptor was taken from a woman aged 18-35 years who had recovered from COVID-19. This chain links TRBV5-5 with TRBJ1-2, with TRBD1 matching over 8 bases. This CDR3 is CASSFGTGYGYTF. Here the CDR3 DNA reads TGTGCCAGCAGCTTCGGGACAGGCTATGGCTACACCTTC.